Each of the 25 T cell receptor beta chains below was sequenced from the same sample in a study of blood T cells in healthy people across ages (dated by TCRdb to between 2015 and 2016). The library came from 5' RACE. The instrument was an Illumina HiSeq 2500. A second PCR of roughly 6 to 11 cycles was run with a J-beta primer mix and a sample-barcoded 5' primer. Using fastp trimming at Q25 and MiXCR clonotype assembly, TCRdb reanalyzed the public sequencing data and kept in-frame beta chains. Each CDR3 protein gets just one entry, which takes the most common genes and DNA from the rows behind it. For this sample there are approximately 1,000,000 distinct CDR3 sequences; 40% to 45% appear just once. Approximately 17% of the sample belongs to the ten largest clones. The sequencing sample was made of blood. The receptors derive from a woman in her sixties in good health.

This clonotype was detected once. Here the CDR3 reads CSATSDREGMEKLFF. CDR3 in DNA: TGCAGTGCGACAAGCGACAGGGAGGGCATGGAAAAACTGTTTTTT. V is TRBV20-1 and J is TRBJ1-4, with 7 bases fitting TRBD1. Germline V gives CDR1 DFQATT, CDR2 SNEGSKA (reference sequence). The CDR3 runs 15 residues. Trimming cost V 6 bases and J 8 bases; bases outside gene matches: 15.

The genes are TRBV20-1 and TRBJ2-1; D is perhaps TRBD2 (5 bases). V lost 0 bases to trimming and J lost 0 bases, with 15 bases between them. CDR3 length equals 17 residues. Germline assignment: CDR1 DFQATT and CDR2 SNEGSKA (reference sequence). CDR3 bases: TGCAGTGCTAGAGATCGTTTACTGGCGGGCTCCTACAATGAGCAGTTCTTC. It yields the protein CSARDRLLAGSYNEQFF.

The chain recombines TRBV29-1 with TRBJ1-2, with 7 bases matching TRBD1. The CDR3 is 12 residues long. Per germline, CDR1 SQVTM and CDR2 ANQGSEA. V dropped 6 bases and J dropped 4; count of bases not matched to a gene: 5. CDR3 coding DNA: TGCAGCGTCGGACAGGTATTCTATGGCTACACCTTC. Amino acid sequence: CSVGQVFYGYTF.

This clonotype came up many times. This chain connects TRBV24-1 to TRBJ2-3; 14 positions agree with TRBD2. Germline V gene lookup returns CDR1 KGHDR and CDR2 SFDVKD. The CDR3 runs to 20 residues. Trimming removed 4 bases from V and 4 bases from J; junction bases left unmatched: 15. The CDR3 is CATSDPLGLAGAGGPDTQYF. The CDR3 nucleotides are TGTGCCACCAGTGACCCTCTGGGACTAGCGGGAGCGGGGGGCCCAGATACGCAGTATTTT.

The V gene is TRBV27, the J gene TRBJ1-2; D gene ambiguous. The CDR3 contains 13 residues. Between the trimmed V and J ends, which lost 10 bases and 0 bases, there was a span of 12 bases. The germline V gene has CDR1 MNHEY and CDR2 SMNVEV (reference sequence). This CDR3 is CATSMDANYGYTF. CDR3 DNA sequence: TGTGCCACCTCGATGGATGCTAACTATGGCTACACCTTC.

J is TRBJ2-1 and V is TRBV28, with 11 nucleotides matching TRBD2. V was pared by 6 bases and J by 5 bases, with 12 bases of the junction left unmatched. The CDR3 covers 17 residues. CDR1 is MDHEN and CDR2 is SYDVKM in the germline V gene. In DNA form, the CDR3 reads TGTGCCAGCAGCCCAATCGGACTAGCGGGTCTGAACAATGAGCAGTTCTTC. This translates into CASSPIGLAGLNNEQFF.

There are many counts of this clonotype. The CDR3 reads CASSQGKAGVYEQYF. In DNA form, the CDR3 reads TGTGCCAGCAGCCAAGGGAAAGCGGGAGTCTACGAGCAGTACTTC. The gene calls are TRBV3-1 and TRBJ2-7; 8 bases are shared with TRBD2. Germline V gene lookup returns CDR1 LGHDT and CDR2 YNNKEL (reference sequence). The CDR3 runs 15 residues. Trimming took 1 base from V and 3 from J; bases not matched to a gene: 5.

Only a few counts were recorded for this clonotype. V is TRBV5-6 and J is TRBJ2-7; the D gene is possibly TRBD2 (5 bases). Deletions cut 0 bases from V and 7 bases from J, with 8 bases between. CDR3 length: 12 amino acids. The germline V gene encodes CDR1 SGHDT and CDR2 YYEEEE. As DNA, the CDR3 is TGTGCCAGCAGCTTGGTAGCGAGGGAGCAGTACTTC. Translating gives CASSLVAREQYF.

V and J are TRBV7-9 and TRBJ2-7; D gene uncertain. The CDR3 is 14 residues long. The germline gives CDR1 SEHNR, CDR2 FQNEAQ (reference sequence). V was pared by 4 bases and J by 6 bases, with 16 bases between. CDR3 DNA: TGTGCCAGCAGCTCACGGTGGTCCGGGTCCGAGCAGTACTTC. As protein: CASSSRWSGSEQYF.

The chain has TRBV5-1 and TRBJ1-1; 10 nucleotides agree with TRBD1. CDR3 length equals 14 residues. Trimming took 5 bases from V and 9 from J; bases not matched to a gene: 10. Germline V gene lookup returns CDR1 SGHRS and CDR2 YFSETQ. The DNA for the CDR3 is TGCGCCAGCAGGCCTGGGGGGACAGGGGAGAAAGCTTTCTTT. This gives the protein CASRPGGTGEKAFF.

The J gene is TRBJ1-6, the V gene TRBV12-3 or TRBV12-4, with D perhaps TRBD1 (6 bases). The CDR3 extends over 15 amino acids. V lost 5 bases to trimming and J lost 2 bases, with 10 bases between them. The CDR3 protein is CASSQGQTYNSPLHF. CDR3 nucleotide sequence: TGTGCCAGCAGTCAAGGACAGACCTATAATTCACCCCTCCACTTT.

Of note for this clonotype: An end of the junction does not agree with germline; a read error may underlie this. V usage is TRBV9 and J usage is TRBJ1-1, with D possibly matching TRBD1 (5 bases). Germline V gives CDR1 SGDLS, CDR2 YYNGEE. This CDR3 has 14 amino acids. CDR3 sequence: CASSIGEVNTEAFF. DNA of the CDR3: TGTGCCAGCAGCATAGGGGAAGTGAACACGGAAGCTTTCTTT.

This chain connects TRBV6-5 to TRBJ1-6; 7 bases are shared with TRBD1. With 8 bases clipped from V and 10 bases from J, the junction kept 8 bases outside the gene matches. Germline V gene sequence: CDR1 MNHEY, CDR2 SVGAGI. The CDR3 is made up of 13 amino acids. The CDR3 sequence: CASGQGVSSPLHF. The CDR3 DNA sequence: TGTGCCAGCGGGCAGGGGGTGTCATCACCCCTCCACTTT.

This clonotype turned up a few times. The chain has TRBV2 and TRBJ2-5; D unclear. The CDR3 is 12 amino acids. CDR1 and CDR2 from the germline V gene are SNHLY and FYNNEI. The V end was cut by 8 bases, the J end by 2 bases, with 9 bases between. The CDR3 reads CASLQQQETQYF. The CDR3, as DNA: TGTGCCAGCCTCCAGCAGCAAGAGACCCAGTACTTC. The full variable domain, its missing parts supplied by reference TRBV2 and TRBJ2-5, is EPEVTQTPSHQVTQMGQEVILRCVPISNHLYFYWYRQILGQKVEFLVSFYNNEISEKSEIFDDQFSVERPDGSNFTLKIRSTKLEDSAMYFCASLQQQETQYFGPGTRLLVL.

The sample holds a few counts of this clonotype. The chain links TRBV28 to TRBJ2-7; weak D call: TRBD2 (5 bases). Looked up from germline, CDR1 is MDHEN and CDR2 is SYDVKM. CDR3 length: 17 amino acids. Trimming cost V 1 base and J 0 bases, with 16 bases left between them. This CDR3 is CASSLSTSYPNSYEQYF. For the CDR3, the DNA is TGTGCCAGCAGTTTATCCACTAGTTACCCGAACTCCTACGAGCAGTACTTC.

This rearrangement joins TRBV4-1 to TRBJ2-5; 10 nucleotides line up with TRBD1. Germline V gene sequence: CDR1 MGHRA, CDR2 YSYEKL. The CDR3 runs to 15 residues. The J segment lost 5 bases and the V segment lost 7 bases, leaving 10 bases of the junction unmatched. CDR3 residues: CASNLFPDRGETQYF. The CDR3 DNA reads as TGCGCCAGCAACCTCTTCCCGGACAGGGGGGAGACCCAGTACTTC.

The DNA of the CDR3 is TGTGCCAGCAGCTTAGCTCCTGATTCAGAGCAGTACTTC. As protein: CASSLAPDSEQYF. The chain has TRBV7-6 and TRBJ2-7, with D unclear. Trimming removed 0 bases at V and 7 bases at J, with 10 bases between. The CDR3 is 13 residues long. Germline V gives CDR1 SGHVS, CDR2 FNYEAQ.

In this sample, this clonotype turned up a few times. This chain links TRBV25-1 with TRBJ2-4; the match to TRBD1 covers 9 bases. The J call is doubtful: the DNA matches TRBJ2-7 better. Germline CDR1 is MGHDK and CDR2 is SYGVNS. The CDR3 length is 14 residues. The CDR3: CASRSTGGGYEQYF. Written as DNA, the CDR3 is TGTGCCAGCAGGTCTACAGGGGGCGGATACGAGCAGTACTTC.

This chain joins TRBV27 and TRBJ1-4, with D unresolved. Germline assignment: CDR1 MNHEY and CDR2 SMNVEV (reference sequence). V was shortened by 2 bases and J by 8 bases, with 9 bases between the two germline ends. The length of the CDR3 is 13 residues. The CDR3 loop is CASSLRASEKLFF. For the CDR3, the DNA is TGTGCCAGCAGTTTACGGGCCAGCGAAAAACTGTTTTTT.

The CDR3 loop is CASSAPRLTQETQYF. The CDR3 region has the DNA TGTGCCAGCAGTGCCCCTAGACTAACGCAAGAGACCCAGTACTTC. V gene TRBV6-1 combines with J gene TRBJ2-5; the D gene is possibly TRBD2 (5 bases). V lost 4 bases and J 2 bases, leaving 14 bases between the germline ends. The CDR3 contains 15 residues. The germline gives CDR1 MNHNS, CDR2 SASEGT.

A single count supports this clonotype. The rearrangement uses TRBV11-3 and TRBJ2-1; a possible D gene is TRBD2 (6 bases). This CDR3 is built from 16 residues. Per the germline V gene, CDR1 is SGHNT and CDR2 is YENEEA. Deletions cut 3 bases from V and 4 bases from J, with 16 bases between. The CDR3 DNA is TGTGCCAGCAGCTTTGCGGGGACTGGATCTTACAATGAGCAGTTCTTC. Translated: CASSFAGTGSYNEQFF.

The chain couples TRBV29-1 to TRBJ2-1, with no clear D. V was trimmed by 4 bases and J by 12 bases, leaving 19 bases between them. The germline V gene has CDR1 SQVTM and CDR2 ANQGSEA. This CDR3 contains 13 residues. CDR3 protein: CSVAPFSGRGQFF. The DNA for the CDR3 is TGCAGCGTTGCTCCCTTTAGTGGTCGAGGGCAGTTCTTC.

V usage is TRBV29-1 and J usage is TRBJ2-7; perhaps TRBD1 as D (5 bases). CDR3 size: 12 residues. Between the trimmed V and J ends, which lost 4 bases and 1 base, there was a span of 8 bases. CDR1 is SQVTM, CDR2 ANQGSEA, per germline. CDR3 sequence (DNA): TGCAGCGTTGGCAGGGCTTCCTACGAGCAGTACTTC. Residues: CSVGRASYEQYF.

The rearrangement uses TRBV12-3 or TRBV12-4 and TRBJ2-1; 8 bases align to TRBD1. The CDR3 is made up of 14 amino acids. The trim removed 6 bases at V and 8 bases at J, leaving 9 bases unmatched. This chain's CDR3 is CASSPRQGAYEQFF. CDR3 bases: TGTGCCAGCAGCCCTCGGCAGGGGGCGTATGAGCAGTTCTTC.

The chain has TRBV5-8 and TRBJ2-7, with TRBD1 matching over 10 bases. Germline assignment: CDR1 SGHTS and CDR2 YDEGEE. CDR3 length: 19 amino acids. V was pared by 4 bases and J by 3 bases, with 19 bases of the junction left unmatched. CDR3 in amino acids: CASSRDRGDRCRVNYEQYF. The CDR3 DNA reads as TGTGCCAGCAGCCGGGACAGGGGAGATCGTTGCCGGGTTAACTACGAGCAGTACTTC.